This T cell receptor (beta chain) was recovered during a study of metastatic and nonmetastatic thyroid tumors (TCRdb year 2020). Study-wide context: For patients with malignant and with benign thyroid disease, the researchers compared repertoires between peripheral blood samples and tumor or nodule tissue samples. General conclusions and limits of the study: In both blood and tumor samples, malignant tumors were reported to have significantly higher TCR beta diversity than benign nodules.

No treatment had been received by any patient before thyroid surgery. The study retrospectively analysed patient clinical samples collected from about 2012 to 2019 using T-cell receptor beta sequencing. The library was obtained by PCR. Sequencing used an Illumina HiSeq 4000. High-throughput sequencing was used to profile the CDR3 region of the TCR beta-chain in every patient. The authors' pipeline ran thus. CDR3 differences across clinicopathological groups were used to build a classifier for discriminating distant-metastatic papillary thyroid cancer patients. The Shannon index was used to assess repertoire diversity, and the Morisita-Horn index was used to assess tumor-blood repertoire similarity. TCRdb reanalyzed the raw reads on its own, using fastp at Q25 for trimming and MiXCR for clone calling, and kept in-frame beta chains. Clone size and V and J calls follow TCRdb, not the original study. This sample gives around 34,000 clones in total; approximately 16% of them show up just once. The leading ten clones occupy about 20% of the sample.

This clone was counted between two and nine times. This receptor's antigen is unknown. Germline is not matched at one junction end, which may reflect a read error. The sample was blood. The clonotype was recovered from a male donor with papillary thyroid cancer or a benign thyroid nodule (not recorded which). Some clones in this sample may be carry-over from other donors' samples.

The bases read TGTGCCAGCTCAGACACAGAATACAATGAGCAGTCCTTC. It is translated as CASSDTEYNEQSF. This chain is built from TRBV18 and TRBJ2-1; the D gene is not confidently resolved. According to the germline V gene, CDR1 reads KGHSH and CDR2 reads LQKENI. The CDR3 goes from the cysteine to the phenylalanine over 13 residues. The CDR3 DNA has 39 bases and is translated from base 1. With the rest looked up from the reference TRBV18 and TRBJ2-1 genes rather than sequenced, the full variable domain is NAGVMQNPRHLVRRRGQEARLRCSPMKGHSHVYWYRQLPEEGLKFMVYLQKENIIDESGMPKERFSAEFPKEGPSILRIQQVVRGDSAAYFCASSDTEYNEQSFGPGTRLTVL.